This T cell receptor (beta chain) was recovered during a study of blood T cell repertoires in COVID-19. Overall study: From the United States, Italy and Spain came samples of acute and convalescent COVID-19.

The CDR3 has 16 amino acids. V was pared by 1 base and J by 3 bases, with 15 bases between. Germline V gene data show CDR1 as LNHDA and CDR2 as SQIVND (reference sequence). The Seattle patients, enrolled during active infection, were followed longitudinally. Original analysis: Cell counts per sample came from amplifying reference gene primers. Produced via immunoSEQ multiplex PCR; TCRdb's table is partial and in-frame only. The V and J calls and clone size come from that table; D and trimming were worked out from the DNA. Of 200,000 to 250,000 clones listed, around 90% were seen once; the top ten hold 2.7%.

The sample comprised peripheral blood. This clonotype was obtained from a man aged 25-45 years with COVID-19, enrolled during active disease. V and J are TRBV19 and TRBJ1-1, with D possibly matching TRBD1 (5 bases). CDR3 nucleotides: TGTGCCAGTAGTATAGTCGGACGGGGGGTGCACACTGAAGCTTTCTTT. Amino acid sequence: CASSIVGRGVHTEAFF.